The rows below give T cell receptor beta chains drawn from one sample of a study of cytomegalovirus exposure and HLA in healthy donors. Method: immunoSEQ multiplex PCR; TCRdb's copy keeps in-frame clones and lacks some. The sample consists of 160,000 or so clones, approximately 80% of them appearing once. The sequencing input was PBMCs. These receptors originate from a man between 25 and 39 years old in good health and CMV-seronegative. The CDR3 runs from the conserved cysteine through the conserved F or W. The D gene is left open where the match is weak. Rows may omit the clone size; those that give it use once, few, many or a size class.

CDR3 protein	CDR3 DNA	CDR3 length	V gene	D gene	clone size	J gene
CASSDGTGGNEQFF	TGTGCCAGCAGTGACGGGACAGGGGGCAATGAGCAGTTCTTC	14	TRBV6-4	TRBD1	.	TRBJ2-1
CASSQVPPLRAFF	TGCGCCAGCAGCCAAGTCCCCCCCTTGCGGGCTTTCTTT	13	TRBV4-3	.	.	TRBJ1-1
CAWSANRGTSGTHQYF	TGTGCCTGGAGCGCAAACCGAGGGACTAGCGGGACACACCAGTACTTC	16	TRBV30	TRBD2	few	TRBJ2-7
CASSQDMNTEAFF	TGTGCCAGCAGCCAAGACATGAACACTGAAGCTTTCTTT	13	TRBV4-2	.	few	TRBJ1-1
CASTGTGSYNEQFF	TGTGCCAGCACCGGGACAGGGAGTTACAATGAGCAGTTCTTC	14	TRBV9	TRBD1	.	TRBJ2-1
CASSAAGGVEQFF	TGCGCCAGCAGTGCGGCGGGGGGCGTTGAGCAGTTCTTC	13	TRBV10-1	TRBD2	.	TRBJ2-1
CASSWTGLITDTQYF	TGTGCCAGCAGCTGGACAGGACTTATCACAGATACGCAGTATTTT	15	TRBV7-3	TRBD1	once	TRBJ2-3
CASGTGRNTIYF	TGTGCCAGCGGAACAGGTCGAAACACCATATATTTT	12	TRBV2	.	.	TRBJ1-3
CASSNGLKGRSGNTIYF	TGTGCCAGCAGCAACGGACTAAAGGGACGCTCTGGAAACACCATATATTTT	17	TRBV11-2	.	once	TRBJ1-3
CASSGLGAREDDEQFF	TGTGCCAGCAGCGGACTTGGAGCGAGGGAGGACGATGAGCAGTTCTTC	16	TRBV7-6	.	few	TRBJ2-1
CASSFEVQTARPYEQYF	TGTGCCAGCAGTTTTGAGGTGCAGACCGCACGCCCCTACGAGCAGTACTTC	17	TRBV28	.	.	TRBJ2-7
CASNPGLAVQETQYF	TGTGCCAGCAACCCGGGACTAGCGGTTCAAGAGACCCAGTACTTC	15	TRBV7-2	TRBD2	.	TRBJ2-5
CASSSTSTGGADEQYF	TGTGCCAGCAGCTCCACATCGACAGGGGGCGCGGACGAGCAGTACTTC	16	TRBV7-2	TRBD1	.	TRBJ2-7
CASSLTSGGETQYF	TGTGCCAGCAGTTTGACTAGCGGGGGAGAGACCCAGTACTTC	14	TRBV5-6	TRBD2	.	TRBJ2-5
CASSVSGAVQYEQYF	TGTGCCAGCAGCGTATCTGGGGCGGTTCAGTACGAGCAGTACTTC	15	TRBV7-8	.	.	TRBJ2-7
CASSYEGGETQYF	TGTGCCAGCAGTTACGAGGGCGGGGAGACCCAGTACTTC	13	TRBV28	.	.	TRBJ2-5
CASSLGELAFF	TGTGCCAGCAGCTTAGGGGAGCTTGCTTTCTTT	11	TRBV7-8	.	.	TRBJ1-1
CSSSFGGEGEQYF	TGTTCCAGCAGCTTTGGGGGGGAAGGCGAGCAGTACTTC	13	TRBV7-9	TRBD2	.	TRBJ2-7
CASSPGTRGSPLHF	TGTGCCAGCAGCCCCGGGACACGGGGTTCACCCCTCCACTTT	14	TRBV7-3	.	.	TRBJ1-6
CASSSGTGPGANEKLFF	TGTGCCAGCAGCTCAGGGACAGGGCCGGGGGCGAATGAAAAACTGTTTTTT	17	TRBV7-9	TRBD1	.	TRBJ1-4
CASSFPSSGELFF	TGTGCCAGCAGTTTTCCCTCTAGCGGGGAGCTGTTTTTT	13	TRBV27	.	.	TRBJ2-2
CASGLELAGEYNEQFF	TGTGCTAGTGGTTTGGAGCTAGCGGGAGAATACAATGAGCAGTTCTTC	16	TRBV12-5	TRBD2	.	TRBJ2-1
CASSRPGTGVHEQYF	TGTGCCAGCAGTAGACCCGGGACAGGGGTTCACGAGCAGTACTTC	15	TRBV27	TRBD1	.	TRBJ2-7
CASGEVGGNEQYF	TGCGCCAGCGGCGAGGTGGGGGGGAACGAGCAGTACTTC	13	TRBV5-1	TRBD2	.	TRBJ2-7
CASGPSGGHMRGYTF	TGTGCTAGTGGTCCAAGCGGGGGGCACATGAGGGGCTACACCTTC	15	TRBV12-5	.	.	TRBJ1-2
CATSRGDRGNEQFF	TGTGCCACCAGCAGAGGAGACAGGGGGAATGAGCAGTTCTTC	14	TRBV15	TRBD1	.	TRBJ2-1
CASSPPGGGYNSPLHF	TGTGCCAGCAGCCCTCCGGGAGGGGGTTATAATTCACCCCTCCACTTT	16	TRBV9	.	.	TRBJ1-6
CASSVEPGFNYGYTF	TGTGCCAGCAGCGTAGAGCCGGGGTTTAACTATGGCTACACCTTC	15	TRBV9	.	few	TRBJ1-2
CASSLDRGLYEKLFF	TGTGCCAGCAGTTTGGACAGGGGGCTCTATGAAAAACTGTTTTTT	15	TRBV28	TRBD1	.	TRBJ1-4
CASSTSGLTDTQYF	TGTGCCAGCAGCACTAGCGGGCTCACAGATACGCAGTATTTT	14	TRBV11-3	TRBD2	few	TRBJ2-3
CAWDRQGGVWVAGF	TGTGCCTGGGATAGACAGGGGGGAGTGTGGGTCGCTGGGTTT	14	TRBV30	TRBD1	once	TRBJ1-1
CASSQGTGKSGELFF	TGTGCCAGCAGCCAAGGGACAGGAAAGTCCGGGGAGCTGTTTTTT	15	TRBV28	TRBD1	.	TRBJ2-2
CASSTPLAVTDTQYF	TGCGCCAGCAGCACCCCACTAGCGGTCACAGATACGCAGTATTTT	15	TRBV5-1	TRBD2	.	TRBJ2-3
CAWSEQGGMAQYF	TGTGCCTGGAGTGAACAGGGGGGGATGGCCCAGTACTTC	13	TRBV30	.	few	TRBJ2-5
CASSVGVAGTDTQYF	TGTGCCAGCAGCGTAGGGGTAGCGGGCACAGATACGCAGTATTTT	15	TRBV9	.	.	TRBJ2-3
CAISEGTSGRPYF	TGTGCCATCAGTGAGGGGACTAGCGGGAGGCCGTACTTC	13	TRBV10-3	TRBD2	.	TRBJ2-7
CATSREQGPTYEQYF	TGTGCCACCAGCAGAGAACAGGGGCCAACCTACGAGCAGTACTTC	15	TRBV15	TRBD1	.	TRBJ2-7
CAWKSAGQPQHF	TGTGCCTGGAAGTCAGCAGGCCAGCCCCAGCATTTT	12	TRBV30	.	once	TRBJ1-5
CASSLLGGGETQYF	TGTGCCAGCAGCTTGTTAGGGGGAGGGGAGACCCAGTACTTC	14	TRBV5-4	.	.	TRBJ2-5
CASSPRQGLDGYTF	TGCGCCAGCAGCCCCCGACAGGGGCTTGATGGCTACACCTTC	14	TRBV5-1	TRBD1	few	TRBJ1-2
CASSPQQSGGWKTQYF	TGTGCCAGTAGTCCCCAACAGTCGGGCGGGTGGAAGACCCAGTACTTC	16	TRBV19	.	.	TRBJ2-5
CASSETGAGKGYTF	TGTGCCAGCAGCGAAACGGGCGCAGGGAAGGGCTACACCTTC	14	TRBV11-1	.	.	TRBJ1-2